This entry is about one T cell receptor (beta chain). Its specific antigen is unknown. Per-base qualities were not stored, and no clone one base away is much larger. Systemically healthy Caucasian individuals from Russia, 39 in total and aged about 6 to 95 years, were included as donors. Each donor gave roughly 11 milliliters of peripheral blood, drawn into EDTA-treated Vacutainer tubes. Ficoll-Paque density-gradient centrifugation was used to isolate PBMCs, with at least 6.5 million per sample. Total RNA, at least 5 micrograms per sample, was extracted from PBMCs with Trizol reagent. For every donor, flow cytometry on a PBMC aliquot measured the percentage of naive CD45RAhigh/CD27high T cells. The data are from a study of blood T cells in healthy people across ages (dated by TCRdb to the mid-2010s). About the full investigation: In model experiments, template switching captured about one uniquely barcoded TCR beta cDNA molecule for every two T cells. Age-related changes in TCR beta repertoire diversity were measured in the study by deep sequencing normalized with unique cDNA molecular identifiers. The donors were divided into four age groups: young (average approximately 15 years), middle-aged (approximately 39), aged (approximately 62) and long-lived (82). For two donors (one aged 18 to 29 and one aged 80 or older), the study analyzed two additional independent replicas of 1 million unique cDNA reads from the same blood draw. Donors of different ages were randomly distributed across sequencing lanes to avoid experimental bias. Findings and caveats that apply to the study as a whole: Bulk unsorted PBMC profiling prevented conclusive comparison of naive and antigen-experienced compartments. There was a strong correlation between observed TCR beta diversity and the percentage of naive T cells measured by flow cytometry. As age increased, observed TCR beta diversity per million T cells dropped in a roughly linear way, and a significant reduction was already evident by age around 41. Compared with the aged group, the long-lived group had more naive CD4+ T cells, fewer expanded clones and increased TCR diversity, a pattern suggesting age selection. Because donor CMV infection status was unknown, age-related changes in expanded clonotypes were potentially confounded. Total diversity estimates from one million sequenced T cells were considered lower bounds and underestimates.

Including cysteine and phenylalanine, the CDR3 has 14 amino acids. Only the CDR3 portion is preserved as DNA: 42 bases, with reading frame beginning at the first base. The germline V gene gives CDR1 as SGHVS and CDR2 as FNYEAQ. The V and J ends are trimmed by 5 bases and 1 base, leaving 9 bases between them. Preparation of the library involved 5' RACE. The reads were generated on an Illumina HiSeq 2500. The second PCR ran for about 6 to 12 cycles and used a J-beta primer mix along with a sample-barcoded 5' primer. Each TCR beta cDNA molecule received a unique molecular identifier from a template-switch 5' adaptor carrying 12 random nucleotides. At least 2.5 million CDR3-containing paired-end reads were obtained from each sample. First-strand cDNA synthesis was performed from all RNA using the Mint cDNA synthesis kit, with priming by a TRBC-specific oligonucleotide. After uracil-DNA glycosylase treatment, a first 18-cycle PCR used universal primers M1SS and BC2_uni_R on all cDNA. As for how the authors treated the data: For normalization, 1 million high-quality reads, each with a distinct molecular identifier, were randomly selected from each sample. Reads sharing molecular identifiers were discarded rather than binned into consensus sequences. MiTCR, set to a Q25 quality threshold and the strictest error-elimination algorithm, was used for CDR3 identification, clonotype clustering and error correction. Lower-bound total TCR beta diversity was estimated with a nonparametric unseen species model using Euler transformation. In-frame beta chains were kept once TCRdb had trimmed the public reads at Q25 with fastp and called clones with MiXCR. Rows with a matching CDR3 protein are joined into one entry that keeps the most common DNA and genes. The V and J calls here are based on TCRdb, not the publication. The sample table records roughly 1,500,000 distinct CDR3 sequences; roughly a third of these occur just once. Of the sample, approximately 10% is held by the ten largest clones.

The V and J segments used are TRBV7-6 and TRBJ2-1, with TRBD1 perhaps the D gene, on 6 matching bases. The sample comprised blood. This receptor was taken from a woman in her 30s in good health. The encoded CDR3 is CASSHRASYNEQFF. Here is the DNA: TGTGCCAGCAGCCACAGGGCTTCCTACAATGAGCAGTTCTTC.